This is a list of T cell receptor beta chains from one sample in a study of T cells in Graves' hyperthyroidism and ophthalmopathy. TCRdb ran MiXCR on the multiplex PCR reads and lists one entry per CDR3 protein. The sample has around 280,000 distinct CDR3 sequences; 10% to 15% are singletons. Sequences were obtained from blood. Source of these receptors: a woman in her 30s with Graves' hyperthyroidism that later progressed to Graves' ophthalmopathy. The CDR3 runs from the conserved cysteine through the conserved F or W. Fields, in order: J gene, clone size, V gene, D gene, CDR3 DNA, CDR3 protein. The D gene is left open where the match is weak. The size entry is marked missing in some rows and otherwise reads once, few, many or a size class.

>TRBJ2-5|many|TRBV28|TRBD2
TGTGCCAGCACCAGAGGGCGGGGGGAGACCCAGTACTTC
CASTRGRGETQYF
>TRBJ2-1|many|TRBV5-5|TRBD2
TGTGCCAGCAGCGGGGGACTAGCGGGGCTTTACAATGAGCAGTTCTTC
CASSGGLAGLYNEQFF
>TRBJ1-4|NA|TRBV6-1|NA
TGTGCCAGCAGTGCTCGGGGGGCAAAAGAAAAACTGTTTTTT
CASSARGAKEKLFF
>TRBJ2-7|many|TRBV29-1|TRBD1
TGCAGCGGAGCCGGGACAGGGGGCTACGAGCAGTACTTC
CSGAGTGGYEQYF
>TRBJ2-1|few|TRBV12-5|NA
TGTGCTAGTGGTTTGGCACTCCCGGGAGCTTACAATGAGCAGTTCTTC
CASGLALPGAYNEQFF
>TRBJ2-1|few|TRBV19|TRBD2
TGTGCCAGTCGAGCGGGAGGATCCTACAATGAGCAGTTCTTC
CASRAGGSYNEQFF
>TRBJ2-1|NA|TRBV6-2/TRBV6-3|NA
TGTGCCAGCAGTTACTCTTGGCTAGCGCCCAATGAGCAGTTCTTC
CASSYSWLAPNEQFF
>TRBJ2-1|NA|TRBV19|TRBD2
TGTGCCAGTAGTTTGACTAGCGGAAAAAACAATGAGCAGTTCTTC
CASSLTSGKNNEQFF
>TRBJ2-3|many|TRBV24-1|NA
TGTGCCACCAGTTCGGGCGGTACGCAGTATTTT
CATSSGGTQYF
>TRBJ2-6|few|TRBV27|NA
TGTGCCAGCAGTTTGTTGGGATCGGCTGGGGCCAACGTCCTGACTTTC
CASSLLGSAGANVLTF
>TRBJ2-5|many|TRBV30|NA
TGTGCCTGGAGTGACTTCAACCCGGAGACCCAGTACTTC
CAWSDFNPETQYF
>TRBJ1-2|many|TRBV7-2|NA
TGTGCCAGCAGCTTAATTAGCTATGGCTACACCTTC
CASSLISYGYTF
>TRBJ1-4|few|TRBV19|NA
TGTGCCAGTAGTATACTCCGGGCTGCAAATGAAAAACTGTTTTTT
CASSILRAANEKLFF
>TRBJ1-5|many|TRBV27|NA
TGTGCCAGCAGTTCATATAGTGCTAGCAATCAGCCCCAGCATTTT
CASSSYSASNQPQHF
>TRBJ2-7|NA|TRBV4-2|TRBD2
TGTGCCAGCAGCCAAGATGTAGCGGGCGTAAATGAGCAGTACTTC
CASSQDVAGVNEQYF
>TRBJ2-2|many|TRBV30|NA
TGTGCCTGGAGTGTAGACACCGGGGAGCTGTTTTTT
CAWSVDTGELFF
>TRBJ2-5|few|TRBV7-9|NA
TGTGCCAGCAGCTCCGTGGATCGGGTTGCCGACCGCCCTTGGTTAGACTTC
CASSSVDRVADRPWLDF
>TRBJ1-1|many|TRBV6-1|NA
TGTGCCAGCAGTGAAGGATCGGGAGCACTTACGAACACTGAAGCTTTCTTT
CASSEGSGALTNTEAFF
>TRBJ2-1|many|TRBV7-9|TRBD2
TGTGCCACCTGGACTAGCGGGACCGAGCAGTTCTTC
CATWTSGTEQFF
>TRBJ2-7|few|TRBV27|NA
TGTGCCAGCGGGGGGTTCCGGGGCGACTACGAGCAGTACTTC
CASGGFRGDYEQYF
>TRBJ1-4|many|TRBV7-9|NA
TGTGCCAGCAGCCTAGGGACGGCAGATGAAAAACTGTTTTTT
CASSLGTADEKLFF
>TRBJ2-3|NA|TRBV20-1|NA
TGCAGTGCTAGAGATGGTGCCCGAGCGGCAAGCACAGATACGCAGTATTTT
CSARDGARAASTDTQYF
>TRBJ2-3|NA|TRBV5-4|NA
TGTGCCAGCAGCTTGGCCGTATCTGAGGGGATAACAGATACGCAGTATTTT
CASSLAVSEGITDTQYF
>TRBJ1-4|many|TRBV19|NA
TGTGCCAGTAGGGCCCCAGGGGTTGGCGAAAAACTGTTTTTT
CASRAPGVGEKLFF
>TRBJ1-3|few|TRBV14|NA
TGTGCCAGCAGCCAGGCAGGTTTTATTTCGTTTGGAAACACCATATATTTT
CASSQAGFISFGNTIYF
>TRBJ2-3|many|TRBV5-1|NA
TGCGCCAGCAGCTTGGGGGCGGCAACAGATACGCAGTATTTT
CASSLGAATDTQYF
>TRBJ1-1|many|TRBV12-3/TRBV12-4|NA
TGTGCCAGCAGTTCTTGGGACACTGAAGCTTTCTTT
CASSSWDTEAFF
>TRBJ1-1|many|TRBV7-9|NA
TGTGCCAGCAGCTTAGCTTCGGGCTCCTCGGGTACTGAAGCTTTCTTT
CASSLASGSSGTEAFF
>TRBJ1-5|many|TRBV3-1|NA
TGTGCCAGCAGCTCCGGGCGGTTCAATCAGCCCCAGCATTTT
CASSSGRFNQPQHF
>TRBJ2-1|many|TRBV10-3|TRBD2
TGTGCCATCAGTGAGTTTGATCATCCTAGCGGGAACTCCTACAATGAGCAGTTCTTC
CAISEFDHPSGNSYNEQFF
>TRBJ1-2|many|TRBV6-1|NA
TGTGCCAGCAGTTACGGATTAACCGGCCAGGTAGCCGGCTACACCTTC
CASSYGLTGQVAGYTF
>TRBJ2-3|many|TRBV6-9|NA
TGTGCCAGTCACCACGCGGCAGATACGCAGTATTTT
CASHHAADTQYF
>TRBJ1-6|many|TRBV27|NA
TGTGCCAGCAGTTTGCCCAATTCACCCCTCCACTTT
CASSLPNSPLHF
>TRBJ2-7|many|TRBV28|NA
TGTGCCAGCAGTTCAACAGCGGCCCCCTACGAGCAGTACTTC
CASSSTAAPYEQYF
>TRBJ2-1|many|TRBV20-1|TRBD1
TGCAGTGCTTATGGGACAGGAGGCAATGAGCAGTTCTTC
CSAYGTGGNEQFF
>TRBJ1-1|many|TRBV3-1|NA
TGTGCCAGCAGCCTTGCAGTTGTGGCTGAAGCTTTCTTT
CASSLAVVAEAFF
>TRBJ2-7|many|TRBV7-9|NA
TGTGCCAGCAGCCCCTTCGGAGGGGGCTCATACGAGCAGTACTTC
CASSPFGGGSYEQYF
>TRBJ2-5|NA|TRBV28|NA
TGTGCCAGCAGTTTTAAACTGGGGGGGCATCTCGGGGAGACCCAGTACTTC
CASSFKLGGHLGETQYF
>TRBJ1-5|many|TRBV6-2/TRBV6-3|NA
TGTGCCAGCAGTTACTTACTTCCCCCATCTTGGGCTCGTAGCAATCAGCCCCAGCATTTT
CASSYLLPPSWARSNQPQHF
>TRBJ2-7|many|TRBV7-2|TRBD1
TGTGCCAGCAGCTTAAGGGGACAGGGATCCTACGAGCAGTACTTC
CASSLRGQGSYEQYF
>TRBJ2-3|NA|TRBV19|TRBD1
TGTGCCAGTAGTATAGGACAGGGTAGTAATACGCAGTATTTT
CASSIGQGSNTQYF
>TRBJ2-5|many|TRBV18|NA
TGTGCCAGCTCACCACCGACAGGAGAGACCCAGTACTTC
CASSPPTGETQYF
>TRBJ2-3|many|TRBV28|TRBD2
TGTGCCAGCAGTTTAATTGCGGGAGTTAAGGCAGATACGCAGTATTTT
CASSLIAGVKADTQYF
>TRBJ2-1|NA|TRBV7-9|TRBD2
TGTGCCAGCAGCGCCTGGACTAGCGGGCTTTACAATGAGCAGTTCTTC
CASSAWTSGLYNEQFF
>TRBJ2-7|many|TRBV7-9|NA
TGTGCCAGCAGCTTACCTACTCAGGGGTCCGTGCACTACGAGCAGTACTTC
CASSLPTQGSVHYEQYF
>TRBJ2-3|many|TRBV2|TRBD2
TGTGCCAGCAGTGGGACTAGCGGGACCTCCCATACGCAGTATTTT
CASSGTSGTSHTQYF
>TRBJ1-1|many|TRBV27|TRBD1
TGTGCCAGCAGATACACAGGGGAAACAGAAGCTTTCTTT
CASRYTGETEAFF
>TRBJ1-1|NA|TRBV28|NA
TGTGCCAGCACCCTTTATGCATTCCTTAACACTGAAGCTTTCTTT
CASTLYAFLNTEAFF
>TRBJ2-1|many|TRBV12-3/TRBV12-4|TRBD2
TGTGCCAGTATCGCGACTAGCGCGGCAAATGAGCAGTTCTTC
CASIATSAANEQFF
>TRBJ2-5|many|TRBV30|NA
TGTGCCTGGGCAGCGGGACACGAGACCCAGTACTTC
CAWAAGHETQYF
>TRBJ1-3|NA|TRBV7-9|TRBD1
TGTGCCAGCAGCTCGCGACAGGGTCCCAGCTCTGGAAACACCATATATTTT
CASSSRQGPSSGNTIYF
>TRBJ2-1|many|TRBV4-1|TRBD2
TGCGCCAGCAGCCCTTTGCGGGAGGGCCGCAATGAGCAGTTCTTC
CASSPLREGRNEQFF
>TRBJ2-5|many|TRBV7-9|NA
TGTGCCAGCAGCTTAGCGGCGGAGGACCAAGAGACCCAGTACTTC
CASSLAAEDQETQYF
>TRBJ1-3|NA|TRBV20-1|NA
TGCAGTGCTAGGAATCCGGGACAAGCCGCTGGAAACACCATATATTTT
CSARNPGQAAGNTIYF